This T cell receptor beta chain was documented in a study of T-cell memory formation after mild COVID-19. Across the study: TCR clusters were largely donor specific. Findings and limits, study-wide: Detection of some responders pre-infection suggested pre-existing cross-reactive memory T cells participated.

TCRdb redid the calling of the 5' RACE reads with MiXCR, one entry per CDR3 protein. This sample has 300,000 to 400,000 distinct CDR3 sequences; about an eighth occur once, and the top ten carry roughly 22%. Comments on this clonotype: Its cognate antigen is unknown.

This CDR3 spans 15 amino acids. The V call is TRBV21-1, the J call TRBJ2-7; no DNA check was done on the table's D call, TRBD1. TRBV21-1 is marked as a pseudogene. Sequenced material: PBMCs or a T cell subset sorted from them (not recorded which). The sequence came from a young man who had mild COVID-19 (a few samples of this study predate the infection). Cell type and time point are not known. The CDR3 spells CASFPFPGQPYEQYF. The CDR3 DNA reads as TGTGCCAGCTTTCCTTTCCCGGGACAGCCATACGAGCAGTACTTC.